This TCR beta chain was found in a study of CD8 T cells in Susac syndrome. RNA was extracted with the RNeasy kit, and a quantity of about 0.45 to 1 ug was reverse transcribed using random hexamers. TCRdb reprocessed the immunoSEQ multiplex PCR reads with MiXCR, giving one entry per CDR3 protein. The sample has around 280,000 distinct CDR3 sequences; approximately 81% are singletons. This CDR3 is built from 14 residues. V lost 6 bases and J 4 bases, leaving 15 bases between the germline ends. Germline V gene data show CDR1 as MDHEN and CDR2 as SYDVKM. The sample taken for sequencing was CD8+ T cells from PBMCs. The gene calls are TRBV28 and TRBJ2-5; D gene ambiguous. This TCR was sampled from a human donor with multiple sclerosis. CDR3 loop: CASRPSPGLETQYF. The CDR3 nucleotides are TGTGCCAGCAGGCCTTCGCCTGGGCTAGAGACCCAGTACTTC.